This TCR beta chain comes out of a study of T cell repertoires in cytomegalovirus infection. On the study more broadly: In the study, CMV epitopes included recently identified HLA-C-restricted and well-studied HLA-B-restricted ones. Indicated by public TCR beta signatures were CMV infection and matching HLA type. Study results and limitations: Using cumulative public TCR beta family frequency, the authors identified those who carried CMV together with the relevant HLA.

This clonotype has at least ten counts. Its antigen is as yet unknown. The V segment lost 5 bases and the J segment 3 bases; nucleotides outside the gene matches: 23. There are 21 residues in the CDR3. TCRdb analysed the reads with MiXCR anew, one entry per CDR3 protein. Of around 710,000 distinct CDR3 sequences in the sample, almost 30% are singletons; the top ten hold roughly 14%. V usage is TRBV12-3 or TRBV12-4 and J usage is TRBJ2-1; TRBD2 matches at 9 bases. The source is a human donor in good health (CMV status not recorded). Some clones in this sample may be carry-over from other donors' samples. Material: cultured CD8+ T cells from PBMCs, obtained from culture after CMV antigen stimulation. CDR3 sequence reads: CASSTYPRGGPYSSGYNEQFF. For the CDR3, the DNA is TGTGCCAGCAGTACCTACCCGCGGGGGGGCCCTTATAGTTCTGGCTACAATGAGCAGTTCTTC.